This TCR beta chain came from a study of neoadjuvant anti-PD-1 for oral cavity cancer (dated by TCRdb to the early 2020s). About the investigation overall: Patients mostly received three to four biweekly doses of nivolumab at 3 mg/kg before curative-intent surgical resection. For patients who did not progress, a fourth nivolumab dose was given around day 43, followed by definitive surgical resection on days 50-56. Patients with complete response, partial response or stable disease by RECIST 1.1 were defined as responders, whereas patients with progression were defined as non-responders. There were 12 patients in the parent correlative cohort, and the response rate was 33%. The study at large found these results: After neoadjuvant nivolumab, significantly higher T cell clonality (Gini index) was found within PBMCs in non-responders than in responders. Higher pretreatment blood TCRbeta clonality and lower post-treatment tumor TCRbeta clonality were correlated with higher pretreatment blood Treg/Th17 ratios. Only a few patients per response group were included in the TCR analyses, and the authors called for validation in larger cohorts.

PBMC libraries used mostly approximately 480 ng of input genomic DNA for deep sequencing, with six replicates per sample. The immunoSEQ hsTCRbeta kit was used to prepare TCRbeta libraries, following the manufacturer's instructions. An Illumina NovaSeq 6000 S4 flow cell was used to sequence the final libraries, which had first been combined to 3 nM. Per the original workflow: The immunoSEQ Analyzer was used for raw data preprocessing and quality control. The analysis was limited to productive rearrangements, and each clonotype was defined by a unique CDR3 amino acid sequence. Repertoire clonality was estimated as the Gini-Simpson index, which was computed with the R package tcR. Gini indices were compared with Student's t test, and associations with tumor size change were assessed by Pearson correlation. Not all clones reach the TCRdb copy of this immuneACCESS table, which keeps in-frame sequences only. Checked studies attribute under half of the gap to unresolved V genes and leave the rest unexplained. V and J calls and clone size come straight from that table; D and trimming were deduced from the DNA. This sample gives roughly 67,000 clones in total; around 83% of them show up just once. The top ten constitute 3.4% of the sample.

The intended sense of this specimen's time point label: before neoadjuvant nivolumab. Patients had been newly diagnosed with stage II-IVA oral cavity squamous cell carcinoma, and no prior systemic or radiation treatment had been given to the patients. The cohort was made up of patients with locally advanced, HPV-negative oral cavity squamous cell carcinoma. Peripheral blood mononuclear cells were analyzed directly and were not maintained or expanded in culture. The samples were obtained from a longitudinal correlative study of a single-arm phase II trial testing neoadjuvant nivolumab in oral cavity squamous cell carcinoma. Subject-matched pre- and post-treatment PBMCs and tumors from three responders and three non-responders were subjected to genomic DNA-based TCRbeta sequencing. Peripheral blood mononuclear cells were collected before nivolumab treatment and were collected again after treatment, at the time of surgery. The Maxwell RSC DNA from Cells kit was used to extract genomic DNA from PBMCs.

V was cut back by 0 bases and J by 4 bases, leaving a gap of 13 bases between them. Including the terminal cysteine and phenylalanine, the CDR3 comprises 15 residues. Only the CDR3 region is kept as DNA, spanning 45 bases read in frame from base 1. Reading the germline V gene gives CDR1 SGHRS and CDR2 YFSETQ. As concerns this clone: Its antigen is currently not known. The sample holds no much larger clone one base away, and base qualities are not on file.

The receptor was derived from a person between 40 and 85 years old with oral cavity squamous cell carcinoma. The sequences come from PBMCs, collected before nivolumab (anti-PD-1) treatment. The chain links TRBV5-1 with TRBJ1-1, with the D gene uncertain. The CDR3 reads CASSLAGPEGTEAFF. The sequenced DNA: TGCGCCAGCAGCTTGGCCGGGCCCGAGGGCACTGAAGCTTTCTTT.